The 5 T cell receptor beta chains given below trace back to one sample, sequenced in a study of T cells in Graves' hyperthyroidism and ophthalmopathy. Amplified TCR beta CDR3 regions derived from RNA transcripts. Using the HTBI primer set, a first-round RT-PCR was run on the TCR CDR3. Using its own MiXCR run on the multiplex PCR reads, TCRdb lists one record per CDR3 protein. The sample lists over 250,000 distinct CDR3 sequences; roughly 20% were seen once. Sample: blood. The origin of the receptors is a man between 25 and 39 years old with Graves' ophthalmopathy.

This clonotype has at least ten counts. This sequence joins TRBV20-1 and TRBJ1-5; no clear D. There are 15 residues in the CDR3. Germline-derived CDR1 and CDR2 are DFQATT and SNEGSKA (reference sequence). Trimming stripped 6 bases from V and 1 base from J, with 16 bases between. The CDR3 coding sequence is TGCAGTGCCACACCGTCGGGTTGGAGCAATCAGCCCCAGCATTTT. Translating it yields CSATPSGWSNQPQHF.

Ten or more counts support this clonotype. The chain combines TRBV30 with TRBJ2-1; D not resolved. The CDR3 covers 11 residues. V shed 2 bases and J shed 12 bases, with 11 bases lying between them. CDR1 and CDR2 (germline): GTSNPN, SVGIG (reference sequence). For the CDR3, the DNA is TGTGCCTGGAGTTCGGCCCTTCGGCAGTTCTTC. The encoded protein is CAWSSALRQFF.

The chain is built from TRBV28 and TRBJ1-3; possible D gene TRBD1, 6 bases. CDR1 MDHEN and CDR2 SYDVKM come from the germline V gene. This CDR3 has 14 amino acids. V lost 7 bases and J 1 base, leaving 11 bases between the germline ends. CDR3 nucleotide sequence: TGTGCCAGCACCGGAGGGGGGTCTGGAAACACCATATATTTT. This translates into CASTGGGSGNTIYF.

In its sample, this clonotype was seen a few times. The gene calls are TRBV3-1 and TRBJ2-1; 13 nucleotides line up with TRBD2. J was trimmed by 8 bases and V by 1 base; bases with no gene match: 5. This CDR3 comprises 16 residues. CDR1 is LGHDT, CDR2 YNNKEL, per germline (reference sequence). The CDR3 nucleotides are TGTGCCAGCAGCCAAGGACTAGCGGGAGGTCGGTATGAGCAGTTCTTC. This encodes CASSQGLAGGRYEQFF.

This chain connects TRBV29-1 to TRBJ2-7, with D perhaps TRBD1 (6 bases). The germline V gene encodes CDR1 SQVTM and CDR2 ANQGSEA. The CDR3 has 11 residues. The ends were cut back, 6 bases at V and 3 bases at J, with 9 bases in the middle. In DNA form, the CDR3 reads TGCAGCGTCCGGGACAACTACGAGCAGTACTTC. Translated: CSVRDNYEQYF.